The entry below describes one T cell receptor (beta chain). What it binds is not known. Repertoires were generated with immunoSEQ multiplex PCR, while TCRdb's copy carries only in-frame clones and drops some. Among some 600,000 clones listed, approximately 96% were seen once. This specimen comes from a study of shared clonotypes between healthy human individuals. Positive CCR7 selection of CD45RO-negative cells yielded the naive CD8 cells, and terminally differentiated effector memory CD45RA+ cells were excluded. V was pared by 0 bases and J by 2 bases, with 9 bases between. The CDR3 extends over 15 amino acids. Germline V gene data show CDR1 as SGDLS and CDR2 as YYNGEE. Whole-study results and caveats: In contrast to clonotypes shared by all four donors, non-shared clonotypes had lower generation probabilities.

The clonotype comes from a woman under 40 in good health. What was sequenced was naive CD8+ T cells sorted from blood. The chain has TRBV9 and TRBJ2-1; no clear D. CDR3 amino acids: CASSVEGNPYNEQFF. The CDR3 coding sequence is TGTGCCAGCAGCGTAGAAGGGAACCCCTACAATGAGCAGTTCTTC.